Listed here are 4 T cell receptor beta chains from one sample, sequenced in a study of blood T cell repertoires in COVID-19. Profiling relied on immunoSEQ multiplex PCR, and the TCRdb table lists in-frame clones only, not all of them. Here the sample spans 300,000 to 400,000 clones, approximately 87% being singletons. The sample comprised peripheral blood. These receptors were collected from a woman between 45 and 65 years old with COVID-19, enrolled during active disease.

This chain links TRBV6-2 or TRBV6-3 with TRBJ2-3; maybe TRBD2 (5 bases). CDR1 is MNHEY and CDR2 is SVGEGT in the germline V gene. The length of the CDR3 is 18 residues. Trimming shortened V by 4 bases and J by 2 bases, and 22 bases separated the two germline ends. CDR3 DNA sequence: TGTGCCAGCAGTTGGGAGATCAACCAGGAGACGGTCACAGATACGCAGTATTTT. Translated: CASSWEINQETVTDTQYF.

This clone occurred once. The genes are TRBV3-1 (or the pseudogene TRBV3-2) and TRBJ1-4; TRBD1 matches 7 bases. Germline trimming cut 6 bases from V and 8 bases from J; bases unmatched to any gene: 15. The CDR3 has 16 residues. CDR1 and CDR2 (germline): LGHDT, YNNKEL (reference sequence). This chain's CDR3 is CASSSGTVIANEKLFF. The CDR3 nucleotides are TGTGCCAGCAGTTCCGGGACAGTAATCGCGAACGAAAAACTGTTTTTT.

This clone was detected a few times. The chain is built from TRBV7-9 and TRBJ1-5; perhaps TRBD1 as D (6 bases). V was trimmed by 6 bases and J by 5 bases, leaving 11 bases between them. Germline V lookup: CDR1 SEHNR, CDR2 FQNEAQ (reference sequence). This CDR3 region has 13 residues. The CDR3 here is CASSFPGDQPQHF. CDR3 bases: TGTGCCAGCAGTTTCCCAGGGGATCAGCCCCAGCATTTT.

This clone was observed a few times. The V call is TRBV7-6, the J call TRBJ2-1; the match to TRBD1 covers 9 bases. Per the germline V gene, CDR1 is SGHVS and CDR2 is FNYEAQ. Unmatched junction bases numbered 7, after V lost 3 bases and J lost 4 bases. The CDR3 totals 16 residues. The CDR3, as DNA: TGTGCCAGCAGCTTGACAGGGGGAGAAACGTACAATGAGCAGTTCTTC. Its protein product is CASSLTGGETYNEQFF.